The clone carrying this TCR beta chain has only a few counts. Its antigen is not identified. A multiplex PCR was run with 60 Vbeta primers and 13 Jbeta primers. The protocol was immunoSEQ multiplex PCR, while the TCRdb copy is restricted to in-frame clones and leaves out a portion. The sample lists 150,000 to 200,000 clones; about three quarters were seen once. This sample was included in a study of cytomegalovirus exposure and HLA in healthy donors. Whole-study results and caveats: Later analysis identified a missense DCLRE1C variant that was linked to TCR beta V- and J-gene trimming.

Germline V gene data show CDR1 as SQVTM and CDR2 as ANQGSEA. The CDR3 covers 14 residues. Losses at the gene ends were 4 bases for V and 3 bases for J; bases not matched to a gene: 6. The sequence came from a girl aged 5-17 years in good health and CMV-seronegative. This chain links TRBV29-1 with TRBJ1-1, with 9 bases aligning to TRBD1. Sequenced material: PBMCs. CDR3: CSVGQGVWDTEAFF. The CDR3 DNA reads as TGCAGCGTTGGACAGGGGGTGTGGGACACTGAAGCTTTCTTT.